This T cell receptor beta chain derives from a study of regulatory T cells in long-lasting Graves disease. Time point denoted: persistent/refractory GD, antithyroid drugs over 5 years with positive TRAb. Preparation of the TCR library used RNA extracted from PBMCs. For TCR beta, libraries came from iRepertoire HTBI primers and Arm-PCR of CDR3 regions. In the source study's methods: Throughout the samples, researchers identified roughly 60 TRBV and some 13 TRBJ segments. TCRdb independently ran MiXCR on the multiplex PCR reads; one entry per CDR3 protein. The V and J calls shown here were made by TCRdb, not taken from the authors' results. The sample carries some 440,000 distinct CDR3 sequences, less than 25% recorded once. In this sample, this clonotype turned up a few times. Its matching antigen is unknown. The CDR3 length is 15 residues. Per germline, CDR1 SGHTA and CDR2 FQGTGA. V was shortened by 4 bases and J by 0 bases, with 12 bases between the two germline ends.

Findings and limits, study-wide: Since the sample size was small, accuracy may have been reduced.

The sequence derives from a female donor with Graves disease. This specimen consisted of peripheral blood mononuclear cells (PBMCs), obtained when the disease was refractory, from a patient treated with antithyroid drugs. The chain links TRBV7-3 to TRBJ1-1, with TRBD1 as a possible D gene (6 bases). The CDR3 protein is CASSSQGTLNTEAFF. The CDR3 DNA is TGTGCCAGCAGCTCCCAAGGGACATTGAACACTGAAGCTTTCTTT.